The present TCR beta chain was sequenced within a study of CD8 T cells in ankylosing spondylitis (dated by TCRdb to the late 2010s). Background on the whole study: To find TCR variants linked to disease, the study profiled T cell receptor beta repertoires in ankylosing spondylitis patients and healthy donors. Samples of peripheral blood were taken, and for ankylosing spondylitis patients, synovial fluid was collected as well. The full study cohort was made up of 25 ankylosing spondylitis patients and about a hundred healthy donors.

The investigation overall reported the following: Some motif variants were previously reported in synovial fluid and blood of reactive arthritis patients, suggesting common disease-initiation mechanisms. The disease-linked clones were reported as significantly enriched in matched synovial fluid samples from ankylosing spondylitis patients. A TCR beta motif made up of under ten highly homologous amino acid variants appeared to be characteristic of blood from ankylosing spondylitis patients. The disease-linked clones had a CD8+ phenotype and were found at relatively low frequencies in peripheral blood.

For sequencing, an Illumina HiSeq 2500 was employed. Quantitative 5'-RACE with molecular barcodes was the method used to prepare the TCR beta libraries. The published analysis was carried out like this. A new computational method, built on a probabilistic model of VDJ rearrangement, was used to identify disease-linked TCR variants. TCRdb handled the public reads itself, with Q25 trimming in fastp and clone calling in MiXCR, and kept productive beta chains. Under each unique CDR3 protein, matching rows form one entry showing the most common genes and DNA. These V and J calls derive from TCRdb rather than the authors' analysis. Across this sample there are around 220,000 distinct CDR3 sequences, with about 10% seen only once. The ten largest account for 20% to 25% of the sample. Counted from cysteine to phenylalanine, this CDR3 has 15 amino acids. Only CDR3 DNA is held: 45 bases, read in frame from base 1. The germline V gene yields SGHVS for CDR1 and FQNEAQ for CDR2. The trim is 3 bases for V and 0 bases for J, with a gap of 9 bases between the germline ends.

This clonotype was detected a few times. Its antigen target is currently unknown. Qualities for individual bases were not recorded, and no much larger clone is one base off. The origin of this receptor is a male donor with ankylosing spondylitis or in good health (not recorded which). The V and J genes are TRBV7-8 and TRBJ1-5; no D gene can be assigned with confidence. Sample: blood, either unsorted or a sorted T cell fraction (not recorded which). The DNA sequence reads TGTGCCAGCAGCTTGTCTGAGTATAGCAATCAGCCCCAGCATTTT. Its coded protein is CASSLSEYSNQPQHF.